Sequencing of this T cell receptor beta chain was carried out in a study of cytomegalovirus exposure and HLA in healthy donors. The V gene lost 6 bases and the J gene lost 1 base, with 11 bases spanning the gap. The CDR3 covers 13 residues. Germline CDR1 and CDR2: SGHNT and YYREEE (reference sequence). The donors were part of the validation cohort, which consisted of over a hundred subjects and was separate from the first cohort of roughly 620 subjects. The data were produced by immunoSEQ multiplex PCR, yet TCRdb's version contains in-frame clones alone and is incomplete. The top ten hold about 5.8% of the sample, which has over 150,000 clones, roughly nine tenths seen once. This clone was seen once. Antigen: not known. Study-level findings and limits: CMV antigen specificity was confirmed in vitro for three CMV-associated chains. The authors listed about 170 TCR beta chains as cytomegalovirus-associated.

Sample: PBMCs. The rearrangement links TRBV5-4 to TRBJ2-7; D is possibly TRBD1 (6 bases). The clonotype originates from a woman in her 30s in good health and CMV-seronegative. CDR3 nucleotide sequence: TGTGCCAGCACCCCTCAGGGGTCCTACGAGCAGTACTTC. Protein product: CASTPQGSYEQYF.